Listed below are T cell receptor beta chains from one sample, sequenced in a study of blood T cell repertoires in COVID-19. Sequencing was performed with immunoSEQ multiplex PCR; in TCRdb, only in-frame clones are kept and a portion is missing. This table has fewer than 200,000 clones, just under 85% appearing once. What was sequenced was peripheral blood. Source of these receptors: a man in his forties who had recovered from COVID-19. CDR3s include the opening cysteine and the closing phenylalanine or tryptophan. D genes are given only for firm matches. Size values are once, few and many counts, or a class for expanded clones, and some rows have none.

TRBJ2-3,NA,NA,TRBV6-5,CASRDPGTDTQYF,TGTGCCAGCAGAGACCCGGGGACAGATACGCAGTATTTT
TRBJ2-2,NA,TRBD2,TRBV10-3,CATATSVIDTGELFF,TGTGCCACCGCGACTAGCGTGATCGACACCGGGGAGCTGTTTTTT
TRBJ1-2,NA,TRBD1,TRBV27,CASSPGQGLGYTF,TGTGCCAGCAGCCCGGGACAGGGGCTTGGCTACACCTTC
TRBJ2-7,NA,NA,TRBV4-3,CASSQDGGGWQYF,TGCGCCAGCAGCCAAGATGGAGGAGGTTGGCAGTACTTC
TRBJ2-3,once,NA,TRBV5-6,CASSLARGRELQDTQYF,TGTGCCAGCAGCTTGGCCCGGGGGCGGGAGTTACAAGATACGCAGTATTTT
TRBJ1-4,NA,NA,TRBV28,CASSPGGAANEKLFF,TGTGCCAGCAGTCCCGGGGGGGCGGCTAATGAAAAACTGTTTTTT
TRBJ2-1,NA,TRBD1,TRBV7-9,CASSPTGGSYNEQFF,TGTGCCAGCAGTCCGACAGGGGGGTCCTACAATGAGCAGTTCTTC
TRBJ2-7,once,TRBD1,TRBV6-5,CASNNRDRGYEQYF,TGTGCCAGCAATAACCGGGACAGGGGGTACGAGCAGTACTTC
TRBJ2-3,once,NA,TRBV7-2,CASSPVHGDTQYF,TGTGCCAGCAGCCCAGTCCATGGAGATACGCAGTATTTT
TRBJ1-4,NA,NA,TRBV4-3,CASSQGSFTGNEKLFF,TGCGCCAGCAGCCAAGGAAGCTTCACAGGGAATGAAAAACTGTTTTTT
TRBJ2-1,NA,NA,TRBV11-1,CASSPEGGLGEQFF,TGTGCCAGCAGCCCTGAAGGCGGGCTGGGTGAGCAGTTCTTC
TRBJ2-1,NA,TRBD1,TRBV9,CASGVGTGPYNEQFF,TGTGCCAGCGGGGTAGGGACAGGGCCTTACAATGAGCAGTTCTTC
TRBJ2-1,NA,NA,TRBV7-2,CASSPSYEQFF,TGTGCCAGCAGCCCTAGCTATGAGCAGTTCTTC
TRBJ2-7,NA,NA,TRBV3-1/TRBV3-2,CASSQVPTDQYF,TGTGCCAGCAGCCAAGTACCGACAGACCAGTACTTC
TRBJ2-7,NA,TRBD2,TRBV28,CASRAPSSGRRYEQYF,TGTGCCAGCAGAGCCCCTTCAAGCGGGAGACGATACGAGCAGTACTTC
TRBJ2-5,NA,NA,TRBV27,CASGTLGGETQYF,TGTGCCAGCGGAACCTTAGGAGGAGAGACCCAGTACTTC
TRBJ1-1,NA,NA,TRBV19,CASSIGNQNTEAFF,TGTGCCAGTAGTATCGGTAACCAAAACACTGAAGCTTTCTTT
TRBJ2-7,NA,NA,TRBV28,CASSLNSPPYEQYF,TGTGCCAGCAGTTTGAATAGTCCCCCCTACGAGCAGTACTTC
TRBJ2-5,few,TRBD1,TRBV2,CASSRDSQETQYF,TGTGCCAGCAGTCGGGACAGCCAGGAGACCCAGTACTTC
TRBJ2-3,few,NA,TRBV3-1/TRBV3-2,CASSPTSTTDTQYF,TGTGCCAGCAGCCCGACTAGTACAACAGATACGCAGTATTTT
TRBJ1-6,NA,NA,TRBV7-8,CASSPDNSPLHF,TGTGCCAGCAGCCCGGATAATTCACCCCTCCACTTT
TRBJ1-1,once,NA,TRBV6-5,CASSLGWGGDTEAFF,TGTGCCAGCAGTCTGGGGTGGGGGGGCGACACTGAAGCTTTCTTT
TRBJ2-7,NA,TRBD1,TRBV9,CASSPRSGQNSYEQYF,TGTGCCAGCAGCCCACGGTCGGGACAGAACTCCTACGAGCAGTACTTC
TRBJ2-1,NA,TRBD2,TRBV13,CASSTGGEQFF,TGTGCCAGCAGCACGGGAGGTGAGCAGTTCTTC
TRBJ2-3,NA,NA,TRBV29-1,CSVDSPATDTQYF,TGCAGCGTTGACAGTCCTGCCACAGATACGCAGTATTTT
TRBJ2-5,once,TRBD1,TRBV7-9,CASRPTGGETQYF,TGTGCCAGCAGGCCAACAGGGGGGGAGACCCAGTACTTC
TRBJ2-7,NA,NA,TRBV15,CATSRGRDNSYEQYF,TGTGCCACCAGCAGAGGACGCGACAACTCCTACGAGCAGTACTTC
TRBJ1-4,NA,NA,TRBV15,CATSRDHSATNEKLFF,TGTGCCACCAGCAGAGACCACAGTGCAACTAATGAAAAACTGTTTTTT
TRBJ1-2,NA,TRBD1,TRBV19,CASSISGQGAYGYTF,TGTGCCAGTAGTATCTCCGGACAGGGGGCCTATGGCTACACCTTC
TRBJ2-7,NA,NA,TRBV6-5,CASSSGGYLTYEQYF,TGTGCCAGCAGCTCCGGGGGTTACCTCACCTACGAGCAGTACTTC
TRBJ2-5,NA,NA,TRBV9,CASSTRGGAITETQYF,TGTGCCAGCAGCACCCGAGGGGGGGCGATTACAGAGACCCAGTACTTC
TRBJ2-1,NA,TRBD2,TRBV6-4,CASRTSEKVYNEQFF,TGTGCCAGCAGGACTAGCGAGAAGGTCTACAATGAGCAGTTCTTC
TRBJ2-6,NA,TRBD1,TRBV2,CASTGQASGANVLTF,TGTGCCAGCACGGGACAGGCATCTGGGGCCAACGTCCTGACTTTC
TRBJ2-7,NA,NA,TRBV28,CASGVQAYEQYF,TGTGCCAGTGGGGTACAGGCATACGAGCAGTACTTC
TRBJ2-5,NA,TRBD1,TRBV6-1,CASSESGTGKETQYF,TGTGCCAGCAGTGAATCCGGGACAGGGAAAGAGACCCAGTACTTC
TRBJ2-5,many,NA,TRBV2,CASSERDTQETQYF,TGTGCCAGCAGTGAACGGGACACCCAAGAGACCCAGTACTTC
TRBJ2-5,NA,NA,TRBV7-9,CASSRQAVTQETQYF,TGTGCCAGCAGCCGACAGGCTGTAACCCAAGAGACCCAGTACTTC
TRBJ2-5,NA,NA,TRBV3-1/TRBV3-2,CASSQVPDRRETQYF,TGTGCCAGCAGCCAGGTTCCAGATAGGAGAGAGACCCAGTACTTC
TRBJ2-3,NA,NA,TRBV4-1,CASRKTKGGDSTDTQYF,TGCGCCAGCAGAAAAACGAAAGGAGGGGATAGCACAGATACGCAGTATTTT
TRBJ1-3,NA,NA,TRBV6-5,CASTGLISSGNTIYF,TGTGCCAGCACTGGACTCATAAGCTCTGGAAACACCATATATTTT
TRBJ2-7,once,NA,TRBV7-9,CASSPSYEQYF,TGTGCCAGCAGTCCCAGTTACGAGCAGTACTTC